This T cell receptor beta chain appears in the sequencing data of a study of vaccination effects on CD4 cells after COVID-19. This CDR3 has 13 residues. Trimming took 3 bases from V and 7 from J, leaving 9 bases between them. On this clone: Antigen specificity is unknown.

TCRdb keeps only in-frame clones here, not all; method: immunoSEQ multiplex PCR. Among over 14,000 clones listed, about two thirds were seen once. Findings of the study overall: Clones of infection and vaccine origin contracted markedly late after vaccination.

Antigen-specific CD4+ T cells were expanded with viral peptide pools in the ViraFEST assay before sequencing. Subsequent to a culture period of nine to ten days, CD4+ T cells were isolated. As their vaccination, participants received two doses of either BNT162b2 or mRNA-1273. The receptor was isolated from a human donor who received a COVID-19 vaccine. Specimen: CD4+ T cells from PBMCs cultured with SARS-CoV-2 spike peptides, collected after COVID-19 vaccination. The chain has TRBV12-3 or TRBV12-4 and TRBJ2-2, with D possibly being TRBD2 (6 bases). CDR3 sequence: CASSFGGVGELFF. The CDR3 DNA reads TGTGCCAGCAGTTTTGGAGGGGTCGGGGAGCTGTTTTTT.